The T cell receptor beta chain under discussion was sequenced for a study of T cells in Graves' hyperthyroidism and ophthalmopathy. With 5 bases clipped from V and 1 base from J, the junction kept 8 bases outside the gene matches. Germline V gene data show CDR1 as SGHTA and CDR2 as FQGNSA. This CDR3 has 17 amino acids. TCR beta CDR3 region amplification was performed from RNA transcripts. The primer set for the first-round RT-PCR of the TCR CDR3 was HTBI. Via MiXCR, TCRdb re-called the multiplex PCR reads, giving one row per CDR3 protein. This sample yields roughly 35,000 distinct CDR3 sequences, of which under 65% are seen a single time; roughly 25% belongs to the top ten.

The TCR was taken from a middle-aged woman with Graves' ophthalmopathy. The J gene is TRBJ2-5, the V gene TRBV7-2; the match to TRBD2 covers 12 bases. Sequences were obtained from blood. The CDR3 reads CASSAFGLAGFQETQYF. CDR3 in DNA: TGTGCCAGCAGCGCCTTTGGACTAGCGGGATTCCAAGAGACCCAGTACTTC.